The 17 T cell receptor beta chains below come from one sample, sequenced in a study of response to subunit inactivated influenza vaccine. TCRdb reprocessed the RT-PCR reads via MiXCR and lists one record per CDR3 protein. The repertoire holds almost 600,000 distinct CDR3 sequences, with 11% to 15% as singletons. The material was PBMCs from blood, obtained roughly 12 days after vaccination. These receptors all stem from a man aged 45-65 years who received an inactivated influenza vaccine.

The chain recombines TRBV29-1 with TRBJ2-6; tentative D call: TRBD1 (6 bases). CDR3 size: 13 residues. Trimming removed 6 bases from V and 1 base from J, with 7 bases in between. The germline V gene encodes CDR1 SQVTM and CDR2 ANQGSEA. The CDR3 sequence is CSVGTSGANVLTF. The CDR3 coding sequence is TGCAGCGTCGGGACATCTGGGGCCAACGTCCTGACTTTC.

The chain links TRBV20-1 to TRBJ1-1; D unclear. Trimming took off 3 bases at V and 1 base at J, with 6 bases between the two ends. From germline, CDR1 is DFQATT and CDR2 SNEGSKA (reference sequence). The CDR3 length is 12 residues. The CDR3 DNA reads TGCAGTGCTAGTTTCGGGAACACTGAAGCTTTCTTT. Translated, it gives CSASFGNTEAFF.

This clonotype was detected a few times. This chain uses TRBV12-3 or TRBV12-4 with TRBJ2-3; D not certain. V was trimmed by 1 base and J by 0 bases, leaving 11 bases between them. The length of the CDR3 is 16 residues. The CDR3 nucleotides read TGTGCCAGCAGTTTAGGCGTCGCGCCGAGCACAGATACGCAGTATTTT. Protein product: CASSLGVAPSTDTQYF.

This clonotype was recorded a few times. The V call is TRBV12-3 or TRBV12-4, the J call TRBJ2-3; 7 bases align to TRBD2. This CDR3 is 14 amino acids long. The ends lost 6 bases at V and 5 bases at J; junction bases unmatched: 8. This chain's CDR3 is CASSLRELGDTQYF. The CDR3, as DNA: TGTGCCAGCAGCCTGCGGGAGCTCGGAGATACGCAGTATTTT.

The chain is built from TRBV4-2 and TRBJ2-1; 12 positions match TRBD2. The V segment lost 1 base and the J segment 1 base; nucleotides outside the gene matches: 5. The CDR3 runs to 18 residues. Germline assignment: CDR1 LGHNA and CDR2 YNFKEQ. This CDR3 reads CASSQGPLAGGSYNEQFF. For the CDR3, the DNA is TGTGCCAGCAGCCAAGGGCCACTAGCGGGGGGTTCCTACAATGAGCAGTTCTTC.

The chain uses TRBV2 and TRBJ1-1; D unclear. CDR1 SNHLY and CDR2 FYNNEI come from the germline V gene. This CDR3 comprises 14 residues. Trimming shortened V by 5 bases and J by 5 bases, and 15 bases separated the two germline ends. Written as DNA, the CDR3 is TGTGCCAGCAGTTCACAGATCCCTATTACTGAAGCTTTCTTT. Translating it yields CASSSQIPITEAFF.

This clonotype was picked up many times. V gene TRBV7-9 combines with J gene TRBJ2-3; unclear D gene. There are 11 residues in the CDR3. Germline assignment: CDR1 SEHNR and CDR2 FQNEAQ (reference sequence). The V gene lost 5 bases and the J gene lost 4 bases, with 4 bases spanning the gap. In nucleotides, the CDR3 is TGTGCCAGCAGCAAACCAGATACGCAGTATTTT. It translates to CASSKPDTQYF.

This clonotype was picked up a small number of times. The chain carries TRBV7-9 and TRBJ1-5; no reliable D call. V was clipped by 1 base and J by 7 bases, with 5 bases between them. CDR1 SEHNR and CDR2 FQNEAQ come from the germline V gene (reference sequence). This CDR3 is 12 amino acids long. CDR3 sequence reads: CASSLGRQPQHF. CDR3 nucleotide sequence: TGTGCCAGCAGCTTAGGCCGCCAGCCCCAGCATTTT.

The sample holds many counts of this clonotype. V is TRBV15 and J is TRBJ2-3; TRBD1 matches 7 bases. This CDR3 region has 15 residues. The germline CDR1 and CDR2 sequences are LNHNV and YYDKDF (reference sequence). Trimming removed 4 bases from V and 5 bases from J; junction bases left unmatched: 9. The CDR3 sequence is CATSKGAFSGDTQYF. CDR3 DNA sequence: TGTGCCACCAGCAAGGGGGCATTTTCAGGAGATACGCAGTATTTT. The full variable domain, rest sourced from reference TRBV15 and TRBJ2-3, is DAMVIQNPRYQVTQFGKPVTLSCSQTLNHNVMYWYQQKSSQAPKLLFHYYDKDFNNEADTPDNFQSRRPNTSFCFLDIRSPGLGDTAMYLCATSKGAFSGDTQYFGPGTRLTVL.

This clonotype was counted ten times or more. The rearrangement joins TRBV5-1 to TRBJ2-2; D gene ambiguous. Trimming left V 7 bases short and J 5 bases short, with 9 bases between. Germline V gene lookup returns CDR1 SGHRS and CDR2 YFSETQ. CDR3 length equals 12 residues. The CDR3 sequence is CASPGRTGELFF. The CDR3 region has the DNA TGCGCCAGCCCCGGAAGGACCGGGGAGCTGTTTTTT.

The sample holds a few counts of this clonotype. J is TRBJ2-1 and V is TRBV20-1, with D possibly called TRBD1 or TRBD2 (5 bases each). Trimming took 4 bases from V and 3 from J, leaving 13 bases between them. Germline loops: CDR1 DFQATT, CDR2 SNEGSKA (reference sequence). The CDR3 sequence is 14 residues long. CDR3: CSAKKGPIYNEQFF. CDR3 sequence (DNA): TGCAGTGCTAAAAAGGGACCGATCTACAATGAGCAGTTCTTC.

The rearrangement links TRBV5-1 to TRBJ2-6, with D uncertain. Germline loops: CDR1 SGHRS, CDR2 YFSETQ. The CDR3 covers 15 residues. V was trimmed by 1 base and J by 4 bases, leaving 9 bases between them. This CDR3 reads CASSLFSLGANVLTF. DNA for the CDR3: TGCGCCAGCAGCTTGTTCAGCTTAGGGGCCAACGTCCTGACTTTC.

V usage is TRBV20-1 and J usage is TRBJ1-5; D is possibly TRBD1 (5 bases). The germline V gene encodes CDR1 DFQATT and CDR2 SNEGSKA (reference sequence). V was pared by 0 bases and J by 8 bases, with 20 bases between. The CDR3 has 16 residues. This CDR3 is CSARDVGRAKEKPQHF. Written as DNA, the CDR3 is TGCAGTGCTAGAGACGTGGGACGGGCAAAGGAAAAGCCCCAGCATTTT.

The chain recombines TRBV24-1 with TRBJ2-7; 9 nucleotides match TRBD2. Looked up from germline, CDR1 is KGHDR and CDR2 is SFDVKD. Germline trimming cut 8 bases from V and 4 bases from J; bases unmatched to any gene: 8. The CDR3 consists of 14 residues. The CDR3 DNA sequence: TGTGCCACCAAGATCGGGACTAGCTCGTACGAGCAGTACTTC. Protein product: CATKIGTSSYEQYF.

This chain links TRBV12-3 or TRBV12-4 with TRBJ2-3; tentative D call: TRBD1 (6 bases). The V end lost 7 bases, the J end lost 0 bases, and 14 bases lay between the germline ends. CDR3 length: 15 residues. CDR3 DNA: TGTGCCAGCATCCGGGGACAAATTAGCACAGATACGCAGTATTTT. Amino acid sequence: CASIRGQISTDTQYF.

The rearrangement joins TRBV5-6 to TRBJ2-5; 10 bases agree with TRBD2. The CDR3 spans 17 residues. Looked up from germline, CDR1 is SGHDT and CDR2 is YYEEEE. V dropped 0 bases and J dropped 7; count of bases not matched to a gene: 12. In DNA form, the CDR3 reads TGTGCCAGCAGCTTGGTGCTAGCGGGGGCCTCAGGTTGGACCCAGTACTTC. It codes for CASSLVLAGASGWTQYF.

The chain is built from TRBV28 and TRBJ2-7, with TRBD2 as a possible D gene (5 bases). The germline CDR1 and CDR2 sequences are MDHEN and SYDVKM. CDR3 length: 14 residues. V was pared by 3 bases and J by 3 bases, with 12 bases between. CDR3 nucleotide sequence: TGTGCCAGCAGTTTGTTAGGGAGCCACTACGAGCAGTACTTC. Encoded protein: CASSLLGSHYEQYF.